This is a list of T cell receptor beta chains from one sample in a study of vaccination and CD4 T cells after COVID-19. TCRdb reprocessed the PCR reads via MiXCR and lists one record per CDR3 protein. The table includes 20,000 to 30,000 distinct CDR3 sequences, 51% detected once. This specimen consisted of CD4+ T cells from blood, obtained before SARS-CoV-2 vaccination. All receptors come from a human donor who had recovered from COVID-19. The CDR3 runs from the conserved cysteine through the conserved F or W. D genes are given only for firm matches. Clone size is not always given. Where it is, it says once, few, many or a class for expanded clones.

-,-,TRBV5-6,TRBJ2-2,CASSFRPQGPTGELFF,TGTGCCAGCAGCTTTCGGCCGCAGGGGCCCACCGGGGAGCTGTTTTTT
-,-,TRBV24-1,TRBJ2-5,CATSDPGKAETQYF,TGTGCCACCAGTGATCCGGGGAAAGCAGAGACCCAGTACTTC
-,few,TRBV20-1,TRBJ2-2,CSGTTVGGELFF,TGCAGTGGGACGACCGTCGGCGGGGAGCTGTTTTTT
-,-,TRBV20-1,TRBJ1-1,CSARDWGHPNTEAFF,TGCAGTGCTAGAGATTGGGGACACCCGAACACTGAAGCTTTCTTT
-,few,TRBV20-1,TRBJ1-6,CSARDPRGGSPLHF,TGCAGTGCTAGAGATCCTAGGGGCGGTTCACCCCTCCACTTT
-,few,TRBV19,TRBJ1-5,CASRPIPGRRNQPQHF,TGTGCCAGTCGCCCTATCCCGGGACGGAGAAATCAGCCCCAGCATTTT
-,-,TRBV28,TRBJ1-2,CASSRNGNYGYTF,TGTGCCAGCAGCCGCAACGGGAACTATGGCTACACCTTC
-,once,TRBV4-2,TRBJ2-7,CASSQVRENHYEQYF,TGTGCCAGCAGCCAAGTACGGGAGAACCACTACGAGCAGTACTTC
-,few,TRBV19,TRBJ1-5,CASSFTNRGQPQHF,TGTGCCAGTAGTTTCACCAATCGGGGCCAGCCCCAGCATTTT
-,few,TRBV6-1,TRBJ1-1,CASSLRTNTEAFF,TGTGCCAGCAGTCTTCGAACGAACACTGAAGCTTTCTTT